This T cell receptor beta chain was recovered during a study of CD8 T cells in ankylosing spondylitis. V gave up 6 bases and J gave up 0 bases, with 9 bases separating them. The CDR3 is 14 residues long. Germline loops: CDR1 MNHNS, CDR2 SASEGT. This clonotype showed up just a few times. TCRdb used MiXCR to reprocess the 5' RACE reads, holding one entry per CDR3 protein. The profile shows about 160,000 distinct CDR3 sequences, around a tenth of them singletons. The receptor was derived from a female donor with ankylosing spondylitis or in good health (not recorded which). V and J are TRBV6-1 and TRBJ2-1, with unresolved D. The sequenced material came from blood, either unsorted or a sorted T cell fraction (not recorded which). CDR3: CASRDQYSYNEQFF. As DNA, the CDR3 is TGTGCCAGCAGGGACCAGTACTCCTACAATGAGCAGTTCTTC.